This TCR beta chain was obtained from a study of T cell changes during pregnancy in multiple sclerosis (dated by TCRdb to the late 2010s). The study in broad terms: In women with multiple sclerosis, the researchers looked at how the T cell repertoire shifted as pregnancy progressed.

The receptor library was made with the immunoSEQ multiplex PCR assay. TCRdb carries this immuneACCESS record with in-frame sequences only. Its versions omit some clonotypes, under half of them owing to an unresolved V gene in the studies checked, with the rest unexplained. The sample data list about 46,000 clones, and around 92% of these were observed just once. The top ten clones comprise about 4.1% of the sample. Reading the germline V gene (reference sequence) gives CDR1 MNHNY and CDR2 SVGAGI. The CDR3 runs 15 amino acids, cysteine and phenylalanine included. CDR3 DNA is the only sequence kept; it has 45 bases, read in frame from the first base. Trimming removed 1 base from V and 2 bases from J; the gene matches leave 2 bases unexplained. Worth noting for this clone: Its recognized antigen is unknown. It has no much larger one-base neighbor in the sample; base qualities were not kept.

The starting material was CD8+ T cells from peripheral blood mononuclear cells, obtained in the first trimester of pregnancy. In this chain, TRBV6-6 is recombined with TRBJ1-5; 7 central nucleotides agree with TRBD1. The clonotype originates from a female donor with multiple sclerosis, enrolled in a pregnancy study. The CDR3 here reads CASSYYDRGNQPQHF. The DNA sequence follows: TGTGCCAGCAGTTACTACGACAGGGGCAATCAGCCCCAGCATTTT.